This T cell receptor (beta chain) was obtained from a study of patients and donors after allogeneic stem cell transplantation. TCRdb independently ran MiXCR on the RT-PCR reads; one entry per CDR3 protein. The sample gives about a million distinct CDR3 sequences, more than 15% of which show up once; roughly 6% is in the top ten. Germline lookup yields CDR1 SGHTA and CDR2 FQGNSA. This CDR3 contains 13 residues. The V end lost 1 base, the J end lost 8 bases, and 8 bases lay between the germline ends. Sequences were obtained from blood, either unsorted or a sorted T cell fraction (not recorded which). The clonotype was recovered from a human donor who was either an allogeneic HSCT recipient or a stem cell or donor lymphocyte infusion donor (not recorded which). It is not recorded whose cells these are; they may come from a transplant donor. This rearrangement joins TRBV7-2 to TRBJ1-4; D remains ambiguous. CDR3: CASSLGNYEKLFF. The DNA of the CDR3 is TGTGCCAGCAGCTTAGGCAATTACGAAAAACTGTTTTTT. The full variable domain, in which reference TRBV7-2 and TRBJ1-4 provide the parts outside the CDR3, is GAGVSQSPSNKVTEKGKDVELRCDPISGHTALYWYRQSLGQGLEFLIYFQGNSAPDKSGLPSDRFSAERTGGSVSTLTIQRTQQEDSAVYLCASSLGNYEKLFFGSGTQLSVL.